This T cell receptor (beta chain) is drawn from a study of T cell changes during pregnancy in multiple sclerosis. The CDR3 is 13 amino acids. Germline CDR1 is SQVTM and CDR2 is ANQGSEA. Trimming took 4 bases from V and 7 from J, leaving 13 bases between them. Measured with immunoSEQ multiplex PCR; TCRdb has only the in-frame clones, and not every one. The data contain over 85,000 clones, 75% to 95% of them singletons. This TCR was sampled from a female donor in good health, enrolled as a control in a pregnancy study. This material consisted of peripheral blood, taken after pregnancy. This chain joins TRBV29-1 and TRBJ1-4; no firm D call. This CDR3 is CSVGSGVGEKLFF. In nucleotides, the CDR3 is TGCAGCGTTGGATCGGGAGTGGGTGAAAAACTGTTTTTT.